The entry that follows covers one T cell receptor beta chain sequence. No antigen is known for it. TCRdb re-called the reads through MiXCR, storing one row per CDR3 protein. The data show around 430,000 distinct CDR3 sequences, roughly 42% seen once. This sample was included in a study of T cell repertoires in cytomegalovirus infection. Germline assignment: CDR1 LGHNT and CDR2 FRNRAP. Trimming took off 1 base at V and 0 bases at J, with 6 bases between the two ends. This CDR3 contains 15 residues. The sample in question was cultured PBMCs, obtained from culture after CMV antigen stimulation. The rearrangement joins TRBV12-5 to TRBJ2-2, with TRBD1 as a possible D gene (5 bases). The receptor was derived from a human donor in good health (CMV status not recorded). Some clones in this sample may be carry-over from other donors' samples. CDR3 sequence (DNA): TGTGCTAGTGGTTTGGGACAGCCGAACACCGGGGAGCTGTTTTTT. This encodes CASGLGQPNTGELFF.